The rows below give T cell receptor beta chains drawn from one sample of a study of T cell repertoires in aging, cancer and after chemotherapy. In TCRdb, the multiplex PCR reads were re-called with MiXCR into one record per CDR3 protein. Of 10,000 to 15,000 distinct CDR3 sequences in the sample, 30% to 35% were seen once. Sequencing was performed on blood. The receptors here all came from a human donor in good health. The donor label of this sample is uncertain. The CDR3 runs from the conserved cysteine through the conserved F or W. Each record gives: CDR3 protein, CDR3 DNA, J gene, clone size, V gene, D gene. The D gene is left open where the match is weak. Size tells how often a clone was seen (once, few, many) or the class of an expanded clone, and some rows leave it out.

CDR3aa: CASSVGQRNTIYF
CDR3nt: TGCGCCAGCAGCGTGGGACAGCGAAACACCATATATTTT
j_gene: TRBJ1-3
abundance: NA
v_gene: TRBV5-1
d_gene: TRBD1

CDR3aa: CASSSRLGEKLFF
CDR3nt: TGTGCCAGCAGCTCCCGGCTAGGGGAAAAACTGTTTTTT
j_gene: TRBJ1-4
abundance: NA
v_gene: TRBV5-6
d_gene: NA

CDR3aa: CATKQGNEQFF
CDR3nt: TGTGCCACGAAACAGGGAAATGAGCAGTTCTTC
j_gene: TRBJ2-1
abundance: medium-sized
v_gene: TRBV6-6
d_gene: NA

CDR3aa: CASSHRQDTYEQYF
CDR3nt: TGTGCCAGCAGCCATAGACAGGATACCTACGAGCAGTACTTC
j_gene: TRBJ2-7
abundance: NA
v_gene: TRBV4-2
d_gene: NA

CDR3aa: CSAMDTVNSPLHF
CDR3nt: TGCAGTGCTATGGACACTGTTAATTCACCCCTCCACTTT
j_gene: TRBJ1-6
abundance: NA
v_gene: TRBV20-1
d_gene: NA

CDR3aa: CASSVGQGPQPQHF
CDR3nt: TGTGCCAGTAGTGTGGGACAGGGACCCCAGCCCCAGCATTTT
j_gene: TRBJ1-5
abundance: few
v_gene: TRBV19
d_gene: TRBD1

CDR3aa: CASSYWGVGSEDEKLFF
CDR3nt: TGTGCCAGCAGTTACTGGGGCGTGGGGTCCGAGGATGAAAAACTGTTTTTT
j_gene: TRBJ1-4
abundance: few
v_gene: TRBV6-5
d_gene: NA

CDR3aa: CASGPFAGGKETQYF
CDR3nt: TGTGCCAGCGGTCCCTTTGCGGGGGGGAAAGAGACCCAGTACTTC
j_gene: TRBJ2-5
abundance: NA
v_gene: TRBV19
d_gene: TRBD2

CDR3aa: CASSRGSLNYGYTF
CDR3nt: TGTGCCAGCAGTAGGGGGTCCTTAAACTATGGCTACACCTTC
j_gene: TRBJ1-2
abundance: few
v_gene: TRBV27
d_gene: NA

CDR3aa: CSAREGAGYQPQHF
CDR3nt: TGCAGTGCTAGAGAGGGGGCAGGGTATCAGCCCCAGCATTTT
j_gene: TRBJ1-5
abundance: NA
v_gene: TRBV20-1
d_gene: NA

CDR3aa: CASSLSRWGPSGTGELFF
CDR3nt: TGTGCCAGCAGCTTGAGTCGGTGGGGGCCGTCGGGCACCGGGGAGCTGTTTTTT
j_gene: TRBJ2-2
abundance: NA
v_gene: TRBV5-6
d_gene: NA

CDR3aa: CSVGRQHSYEQYF
CDR3nt: TGCAGCGTGGGTCGACAGCACTCCTACGAGCAGTACTTC
j_gene: TRBJ2-7
abundance: medium-sized
v_gene: TRBV29-1
d_gene: NA

CDR3aa: CSASLPGQKLYEQYF
CDR3nt: TGCAGTGCTAGCCTCCCCGGACAGAAACTCTACGAGCAGTACTTC
j_gene: TRBJ2-7
abundance: NA
v_gene: TRBV20-1
d_gene: NA

CDR3aa: CSARSAGTGGYTGELFF
CDR3nt: TGCAGTGCTAGATCCGCCGGGACAGGGGGCTACACCGGGGAGCTGTTTTTT
j_gene: TRBJ2-2
abundance: NA
v_gene: TRBV20-1
d_gene: TRBD1

CDR3aa: CASSYLDRGLWEQYF
CDR3nt: TGTGCCAGCAGTTACTTGGACAGGGGGCTATGGGAGCAGTACTTC
j_gene: TRBJ2-7
abundance: NA
v_gene: TRBV6-5
d_gene: TRBD1

CDR3aa: CASSPSTSGGETQYF
CDR3nt: TGTGCCAGCAGCCCAAGTACCTCGGGAGGAGAGACCCAGTACTTC
j_gene: TRBJ2-5
abundance: few
v_gene: TRBV6-1
d_gene: TRBD2

CDR3aa: CASSKTGAQVGVNTEAFF
CDR3nt: TGTGCCAGTAGTAAGACAGGGGCGCAGGTTGGTGTGAACACTGAAGCTTTCTTT
j_gene: TRBJ1-1
abundance: NA
v_gene: TRBV19
d_gene: TRBD1

CDR3aa: CSARTRGSTDTQYF
CDR3nt: TGCAGTGCTAGGACCAGGGGAAGCACAGATACGCAGTATTTT
j_gene: TRBJ2-3
abundance: few
v_gene: TRBV20-1
d_gene: NA

CDR3aa: CASSLGVGSNYGYTF
CDR3nt: TGTGCCAGCAGCTTGGGAGTCGGGAGTAACTATGGCTACACCTTC
j_gene: TRBJ1-2
abundance: few
v_gene: TRBV5-6
d_gene: NA

CDR3aa: CATSTQGAGGPFKDTGELFF
CDR3nt: TGTGCCACCAGCACTCAAGGGGCGGGGGGGCCATTTAAGGACACCGGGGAGCTGTTTTTT
j_gene: TRBJ2-2
abundance: NA
v_gene: TRBV15
d_gene: TRBD2

CDR3aa: CASSQLAGGLGDTQYF
CDR3nt: TGTGCCAGCAGCCAACTAGCGGGGGGGCTTGGAGATACGCAGTATTTT
j_gene: TRBJ2-3
abundance: NA
v_gene: TRBV14
d_gene: TRBD2

CDR3aa: CASSFRGGSDATDTQYF
CDR3nt: TGTGCCAGCAGCTTCCGGGGGGGCTCCGATGCCACAGATACGCAGTATTTT
j_gene: TRBJ2-3
abundance: NA
v_gene: TRBV5-4
d_gene: TRBD2

CDR3aa: CASSNSGGPSYTQYF
CDR3nt: TGTGCCAGCAGCAATAGCGGGGGGCCCTCATACACGCAGTATTTT
j_gene: TRBJ2-3
abundance: once
v_gene: TRBV7-2
d_gene: TRBD2

CDR3aa: CASSIPQGADTEAFF
CDR3nt: TGTGCCAGTAGTATCCCACAGGGAGCCGACACTGAAGCTTTCTTT
j_gene: TRBJ1-1
abundance: few
v_gene: TRBV19
d_gene: NA

CDR3aa: CASSYTPAPYSNQPQHF
CDR3nt: TGTGCCAGCAGTTACACTCCTGCCCCTTATAGCAATCAGCCCCAGCATTTT
j_gene: TRBJ1-5
abundance: few
v_gene: TRBV10-3
d_gene: NA

CDR3aa: CASSLGATGNEQFF
CDR3nt: TGTGCCAGCAGCTTAGGGGCGACTGGGAATGAGCAGTTCTTC
j_gene: TRBJ2-1
abundance: NA
v_gene: TRBV7-9
d_gene: NA

CDR3aa: CASSRTGTEQYF
CDR3nt: TGTGCCAGCAGTCGGACAGGGACCGAGCAGTACTTC
j_gene: TRBJ2-7
abundance: NA
v_gene: TRBV6-1
d_gene: TRBD1

CDR3aa: CASSQRTGTQETQYF
CDR3nt: TGTGCCAGCTCACAACGGACAGGGACCCAAGAGACCCAGTACTTC
j_gene: TRBJ2-5
abundance: few
v_gene: TRBV18
d_gene: TRBD1

CDR3aa: CASSLEGERNSPLHF
CDR3nt: TGCGCCAGCAGCTTGGAGGGAGAGCGGAATTCACCCCTCCACTTT
j_gene: TRBJ1-6
abundance: few
v_gene: TRBV5-1
d_gene: NA

CDR3aa: CASRGPNSPLHF
CDR3nt: TGTGCCAGCAGGGGACCTAACTCACCCCTCCACTTT
j_gene: TRBJ1-6
abundance: few
v_gene: TRBV6-2/TRBV6-3
d_gene: NA

CDR3aa: CASSAASGGANEQFF
CDR3nt: TGTGCCAGTAGTGCAGCTAGCGGGGGGGCCAATGAGCAGTTCTTC
j_gene: TRBJ2-1
abundance: medium-sized
v_gene: TRBV19
d_gene: TRBD2

CDR3aa: CASSPTPGGMYEQYF
CDR3nt: TGTGCCAGCTCACCAACCCCGGGGGGGATGTACGAGCAGTACTTC
j_gene: TRBJ2-7
abundance: few
v_gene: TRBV18
d_gene: TRBD2

CDR3aa: CASSERDRENYGYTF
CDR3nt: TGTGCCAGCAGTGAAAGGGACAGGGAGAACTATGGCTACACCTTC
j_gene: TRBJ1-2
abundance: few
v_gene: TRBV6-1
d_gene: TRBD1

CDR3aa: CASSFTDRGSYEQYF
CDR3nt: TGTGCCAGCAGCTTCACGGACAGGGGGTCCTACGAGCAGTACTTC
j_gene: TRBJ2-7
abundance: medium-sized
v_gene: TRBV5-5
d_gene: TRBD1

CDR3aa: CAPTPGGLIGPGNTIYF
CDR3nt: TGTGCCCCCACTCCTGGGGGGCTGATAGGGCCTGGAAACACCATATATTTT
j_gene: TRBJ1-3
abundance: few
v_gene: TRBV5-5
d_gene: NA

CDR3aa: CASSWGSLGKPTYEQYF
CDR3nt: TGTGCCAGTTCTTGGGGGAGTTTGGGCAAACCCACCTACGAGCAGTACTTC
j_gene: TRBJ2-7
abundance: NA
v_gene: TRBV19
d_gene: NA

CDR3aa: CASSLAGFEQYF
CDR3nt: TGTGCCAGCAGCTTAGCAGGGTTCGAGCAGTACTTC
j_gene: TRBJ2-7
abundance: few
v_gene: TRBV13
d_gene: NA

CDR3aa: CASSLGDWGNSPLHF
CDR3nt: TGTGCCAGCAGCTTGGGGGACTGGGGGAATTCACCCCTCCACTTT
j_gene: TRBJ1-6
abundance: NA
v_gene: TRBV5-5
d_gene: NA

CDR3aa: CASSLAQGVETQYF
CDR3nt: TGTGCCAGCAGCTTGGCCCAGGGAGTAGAGACCCAGTACTTC
j_gene: TRBJ2-5
abundance: NA
v_gene: TRBV5-5
d_gene: NA

CDR3aa: CSVRGEGAANEKLFF
CDR3nt: TGCAGCGTTCGGGGGGAGGGGGCGGCTAATGAAAAACTGTTTTTT
j_gene: TRBJ1-4
abundance: medium-sized
v_gene: TRBV29-1
d_gene: TRBD1

CDR3aa: CASSYSSAGYYGYTF
CDR3nt: TGTGCCAGCAGTTACTCATCGGCAGGGTACTATGGCTACACCTTC
j_gene: TRBJ1-2
abundance: NA
v_gene: TRBV6-5
d_gene: NA

CDR3aa: CASSLWGLAGTTDTQYF
CDR3nt: TGTGCCAGCAGCTTGTGGGGACTAGCGGGGACCACAGATACGCAGTATTTT
j_gene: TRBJ2-3
abundance: NA
v_gene: TRBV5-4
d_gene: TRBD2

CDR3aa: CASSTPGGTTGELFF
CDR3nt: TGTGCCAGTAGCACCCCTGGGGGGACCACCGGGGAGCTGTTTTTT
j_gene: TRBJ2-2
abundance: few
v_gene: TRBV19
d_gene: NA

CDR3aa: CASRDRGSTEAFF
CDR3nt: TGTGCCAGTCGGGACAGGGGGTCCACTGAAGCTTTCTTT
j_gene: TRBJ1-1
abundance: NA
v_gene: TRBV6-1
d_gene: TRBD1

CDR3aa: CASSMHIHGYQPQHF
CDR3nt: TGTGCCAGTAGTATGCACATCCATGGGTATCAGCCCCAGCATTTT
j_gene: TRBJ1-5
abundance: once
v_gene: TRBV19
d_gene: NA

CDR3aa: CASSLNGGTDEQYF
CDR3nt: TGTGCCAGCAGTTTAAACGGGGGAACCGACGAGCAGTACTTC
j_gene: TRBJ2-7
abundance: few
v_gene: TRBV6-5
d_gene: NA

CDR3aa: CASSAYRSNEQFF
CDR3nt: TGTGCCAGCAGCGCGTACAGGAGCAATGAGCAGTTCTTC
j_gene: TRBJ2-1
abundance: few
v_gene: TRBV7-6
d_gene: NA

CDR3aa: CSAKRTDNLPSNQPQHF
CDR3nt: TGCAGTGCTAAGCGTACAGACAATCTACCTAGCAATCAGCCCCAGCATTTT
j_gene: TRBJ1-5
abundance: few
v_gene: TRBV20-1
d_gene: NA

CDR3aa: CASSYSGGSSPLHF
CDR3nt: TGTGCCAGCAGTTACTCAGGGGGCTCTTCACCCCTCCACTTT
j_gene: TRBJ1-6
abundance: NA
v_gene: TRBV6-5
d_gene: TRBD1

CDR3aa: CASSLGGGANVLTF
CDR3nt: TGTGCCAGCAGCTTGGGGGGCGGGGCCAACGTCCTGACTTTC
j_gene: TRBJ2-6
abundance: NA
v_gene: TRBV5-6
d_gene: NA

CDR3aa: CASSFPAINTEAFF
CDR3nt: TGTGCCAGCAGCTTCCCAGCAATAAACACTGAAGCTTTCTTT
j_gene: TRBJ1-1
abundance: NA
v_gene: TRBV5-5
d_gene: NA

CDR3aa: CSAMGQSNTGELFF
CDR3nt: TGCAGTGCCATGGGACAGTCGAACACCGGGGAGCTGTTTTTT
j_gene: TRBJ2-2
abundance: few
v_gene: TRBV20-1
d_gene: TRBD1

CDR3aa: CATSRDPGNNQPQHF
CDR3nt: TGTGCCACCAGCAGAGATCCAGGGAACAATCAGCCCCAGCATTTT
j_gene: TRBJ1-5
abundance: medium-sized
v_gene: TRBV15
d_gene: NA

CDR3aa: CASSRTSGVPGELFF
CDR3nt: TGTGCCAGCAGTAGGACTAGCGGGGTTCCCGGGGAGCTGTTTTTT
j_gene: TRBJ2-2
abundance: medium-sized
v_gene: TRBV12-3/TRBV12-4
d_gene: TRBD2

CDR3aa: CASSLVSGATNEKLFF
CDR3nt: TGTGCCAGCAGCTTAGTTTCGGGAGCAACTAATGAAAAACTGTTTTTT
j_gene: TRBJ1-4
abundance: NA
v_gene: TRBV7-6
d_gene: NA